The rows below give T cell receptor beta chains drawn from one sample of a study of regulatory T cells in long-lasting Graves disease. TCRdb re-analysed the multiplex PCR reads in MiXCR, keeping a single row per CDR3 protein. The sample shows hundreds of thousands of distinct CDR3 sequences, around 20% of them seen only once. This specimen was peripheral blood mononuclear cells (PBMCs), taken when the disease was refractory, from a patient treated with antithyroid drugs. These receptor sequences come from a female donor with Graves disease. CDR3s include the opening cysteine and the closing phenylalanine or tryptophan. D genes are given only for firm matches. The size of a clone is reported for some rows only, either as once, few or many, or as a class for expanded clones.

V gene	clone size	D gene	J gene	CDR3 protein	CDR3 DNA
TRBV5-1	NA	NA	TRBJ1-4	CASSSTTLEKLFF	TGCGCCAGCAGCTCGACGACTTTGGAAAAACTGTTTTTT
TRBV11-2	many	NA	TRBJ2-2	CASSLNTGELFF	TGTGCCAGCAGTTTGAACACCGGGGAGCTGTTTTTT
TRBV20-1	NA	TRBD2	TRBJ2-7	CSAVTGLAGERRSYEQYF	TGCAGTGCTGTTACTGGACTGGCGGGAGAGAGAAGGTCCTACGAGCAGTACTTC
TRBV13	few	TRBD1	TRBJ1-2	CASSSPSEGARGYTF	TGTGCCAGCAGCTCCCCATCGGAGGGGGCAAGGGGCTACACCTTC
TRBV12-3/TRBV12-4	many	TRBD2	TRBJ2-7	CASRGGNPYEQYF	TGTGCCAGCCGGGGAGGGAATCCCTACGAGCAGTACTTC
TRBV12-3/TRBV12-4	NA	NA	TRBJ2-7	CASSDTGTGVYEQYF	TGTGCCAGCAGTGATACCGGGACGGGAGTCTACGAGCAGTACTTC
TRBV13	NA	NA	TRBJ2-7	CASSLLGHRMKLHSYEQYF	TGTGCCAGCAGCTTATTAGGTCACAGGATGAAGCTCCACTCCTACGAGCAGTACTTC
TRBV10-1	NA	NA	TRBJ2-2	CASSFPGAGELFF	TGCGCCAGCAGTTTTCCGGGAGCTGGGGAGCTGTTTTTT
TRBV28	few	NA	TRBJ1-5	CASSTTAPNQPQHF	TGTGCCAGCAGCACGACAGCACCCAATCAGCCCCAGCATTTT
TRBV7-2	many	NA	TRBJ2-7	CASSPRGGYEQYF	TGTGCCAGCAGCCCCCGGGGTGGATACGAGCAGTACTTC
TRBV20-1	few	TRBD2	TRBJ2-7	CSARVPGLGGRGYEQYF	TGCAGTGCTAGAGTTCCGGGGTTAGGCGGGAGAGGGTACGAGCAGTACTTC
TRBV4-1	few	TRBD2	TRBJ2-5	CASSQRGLAGVQETQYF	TGCGCCAGCAGCCAACGAGGACTAGCGGGAGTTCAGGAGACCCAGTACTTC
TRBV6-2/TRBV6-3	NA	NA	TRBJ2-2	CASSYGTGTFTGELFF	TGTGCCAGCAGTTATGGTACAGGGACCTTCACCGGGGAGCTGTTTTTT
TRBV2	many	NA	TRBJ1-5	CASSERAGRNQPQHF	TGTGCCAGCAGTGAAAGGGCAGGGAGGAATCAGCCCCAGCATTTT
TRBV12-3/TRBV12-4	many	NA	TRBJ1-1	CASSYSYRGYAFF	TGTGCCAGCAGTTATAGTTATAGAGGTTATGCTTTCTTT
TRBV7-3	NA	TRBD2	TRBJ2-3	CASSQAGSTDTQYF	TGTGCCAGCAGCCAAGCGGGGAGCACAGATACGCAGTATTTT
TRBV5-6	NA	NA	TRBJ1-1	CASSLGYYGSEAFF	TGTGCCAGCAGCTTGGGGTACTACGGCAGTGAAGCTTTCTTT
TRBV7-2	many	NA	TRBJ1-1	CASSLTTRSEAFF	TGTGCCAGCAGCTTAACGACAAGGTCTGAAGCTTTCTTT
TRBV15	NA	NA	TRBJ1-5	CATSLDGNNQPQHF	TGTGCCACCAGCTTAGACGGCAACAATCAGCCCCAGCATTTT
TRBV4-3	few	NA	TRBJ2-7	CASSQDRQYSYEQYF	TGCGCCAGCAGCCAAGATCGGCAGTACTCCTACGAGCAGTACTTC
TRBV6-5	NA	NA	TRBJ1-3	CASSYGGLYSGNTIYF	TGTGCCAGCAGTTACGGCGGACTTTACTCTGGAAACACCATATATTTT
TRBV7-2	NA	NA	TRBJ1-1	CASSLWGLDTEAFF	TGTGCCAGCAGCTTATGGGGGCTGGACACTGAAGCTTTCTTT
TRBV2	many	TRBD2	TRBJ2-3	CASSEGLAPSTDTQYF	TGTGCCAGCAGTGAAGGACTAGCGCCTAGCACAGATACGCAGTATTTT
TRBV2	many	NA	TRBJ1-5	CASSRNLGGGGNQPQHF	TGTGCCAGCAGTCGGAACCTCGGGGGGGGTGGCAATCAGCCCCAGCATTTT
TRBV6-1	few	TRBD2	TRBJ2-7	CASRETSGPSYEQYF	TGTGCCAGCAGGGAGACTAGCGGGCCCTCCTACGAGCAGTACTTC
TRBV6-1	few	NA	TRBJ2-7	CASSTGPFYEQYF	TGTGCCAGCAGTACGGGTCCTTTCTACGAGCAGTACTTC
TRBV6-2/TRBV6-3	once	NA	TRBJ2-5	CASSSGTVETQYF	TGTGCCAGCAGCTCCGGGACGGTGGAGACCCAGTACTTC
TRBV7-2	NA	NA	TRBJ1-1	CVSSPRQGRPPEAFF	TGTGTCAGCAGCCCCCGCCAGGGACGACCGCCTGAAGCTTTCTTT
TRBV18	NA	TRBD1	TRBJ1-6	CASSPDNTDRGFSPLHF	TGTGCCAGCTCACCGGATAATACGGACAGGGGATTTTCACCCCTCCACTTT
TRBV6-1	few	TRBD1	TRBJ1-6	CASSRQGRYSPLHF	TGTGCCAGCAGCCGACAGGGGCGTTATTCACCCCTCCACTTT
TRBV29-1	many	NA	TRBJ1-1	CSVEDLREAFF	TGCAGCGTTGAAGATCTCAGGGAAGCTTTCTTT
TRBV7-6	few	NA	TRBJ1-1	CASSQGHPKNTEAFF	TGTGCCAGCAGCCAGGGACACCCGAAGAACACTGAAGCTTTCTTT
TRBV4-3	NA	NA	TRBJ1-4	CASSLSRGVVGSGSEKLFF	TGCGCCAGCAGCCTATCACGGGGAGTTGTGGGTTCTGGTAGTGAAAAACTGTTTTTT
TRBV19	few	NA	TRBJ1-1	CASSMGVANTEAFF	TGTGCCAGTAGTATGGGGGTGGCGAACACTGAAGCTTTCTTT
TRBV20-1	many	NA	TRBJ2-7	CSVPSGFPAYEQYF	TGCAGCGTTCCTTCAGGGTTCCCAGCCTACGAGCAGTACTTC
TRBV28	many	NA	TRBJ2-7	CASKPPGVLDEQYF	TGTGCCAGCAAACCCCCCGGCGTTCTCGACGAGCAGTACTTC
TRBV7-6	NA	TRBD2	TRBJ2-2	CASSLGLAGVGANTGELFF	TGTGCCAGCAGCTTAGGACTAGCGGGAGTAGGGGCGAACACCGGGGAGCTGTTTTTT
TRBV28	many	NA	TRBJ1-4	CASSLGPSVEKLFF	TGTGCCAGCAGTTTAGGCCCTTCGGTGGAAAAACTGTTTTTT
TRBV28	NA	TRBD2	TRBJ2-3	CASSSSLRLAGDTDTQYF	TGTGCCAGCAGTTCCTCCCTAAGACTAGCGGGGGACACAGATACGCAGTATTTT
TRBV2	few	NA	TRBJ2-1	CALKRVNNEQFF	TGTGCCTTAAAGCGGGTCAACAATGAGCAGTTCTTC
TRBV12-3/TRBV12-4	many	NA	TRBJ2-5	CASSLRLQETQYF	TGTGCCAGCAGTTTAAGGCTACAAGAGACCCAGTACTTC
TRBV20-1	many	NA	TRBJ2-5	CSARRTAVQETQYF	TGCAGTGCTAGAAGGACGGCCGTCCAAGAGACCCAGTACTTC
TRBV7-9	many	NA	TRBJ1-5	CASSSSTGASNQPQHF	TGTGCCAGCAGCTCAAGTACGGGGGCTTCCAATCAGCCCCAGCATTTT
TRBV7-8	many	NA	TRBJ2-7	CASSLESSWGYEQYF	TGTGCCAGCAGCTTAGAAAGTAGCTGGGGGTACGAGCAGTACTTC